This T cell receptor (beta chain) was sequenced for a study of spatial heterogeneity in lung cancer. Across the whole study: On average, each unique TCR and UMI combination appeared more than ten times in raw reads. Study-level results: Higher tumor mutation counts went along with higher counts of expanded intratumoral alpha and beta TCRs.

This clonotype is deemed large. The antigen is not known. The time point here: sample taken at primary tumor resection. Researchers sequenced whole RNA taken from tumor, nontumor lung or frozen PBMC without sorting. The CDR3 is made up of 15 amino acids. The V gene end was trimmed by 3 bases and the J gene end by 3 bases; junction bases not matched to a gene: 3. Germline loops: CDR1 SGHRS, CDR2 YFSETQ. TCRdb processed the 5' RACE reads anew with MiXCR; each CDR3 protein has one entry. The data contain approximately 1,000 distinct CDR3 sequences, 20% to 30% of them seen just once; the ten biggest clones take up around 20%.

Sequenced here: lung tumor tissue, sampled at surgery. This receptor was obtained from a male donor with early-stage non-small cell lung cancer. This chain joins TRBV5-1 and TRBJ2-7, with 13 positions matching TRBD2. CDR3 protein: CASSWGTSGDYEQYF. The CDR3 nucleotides are TGCGCCAGCAGCTGGGGGACTAGCGGGGACTACGAGCAGTACTTC.